These T cell receptor beta chains were read from a single sample in a study of graft-versus-host responses after intestinal transplantation. Antigens of these TCRs are unknown. TCRdb keeps only in-frame clones here, not all; method: immunoSEQ multiplex PCR. In the table there are 77,000 or so clones, approximately 94% of which are singletons. This specimen was unstimulated CD8+ T cells sorted from spleen or lymph node cells, taken before intestinal transplant. These receptors originate from a human donor who received an intestinal transplant. CDR3s include the opening cysteine and the closing phenylalanine or tryptophan. D genes are given only for firm matches. Size is omitted from some rows. Given values are once, few, many or a class for expanded clones.

d_gene	abundance	v_gene	j_gene	CDR3aa	CDR3nt
-	-	TRBV5-4	TRBJ2-3	CASSLADTQYF	TGTGCCAGCAGTTTGGCAGATACGCAGTATTTT
-	-	TRBV13	TRBJ2-1	CASSFGRKNNNEQFF	TGTGCCAGCAGTTTTGGCAGGAAAAATAACAATGAGCAGTTCTTC
TRBD2	-	TRBV7-3	TRBJ2-2	CASSPRLAGEFTGELFF	TGTGCCAGCAGCCCCAGACTAGCGGGAGAGTTCACCGGGGAGCTGTTTTTT
-	-	TRBV13	TRBJ2-7	CASSRGSSYEQYF	TGTGCCAGCTCCCGCGGTAGCTCCTACGAGCAGTACTTC
-	-	TRBV14	TRBJ2-2	CASSHPDPTGELFF	TGTGCCAGCAGCCATCCTGACCCGACCGGGGAGCTGTTTTTT
-	-	TRBV19	TRBJ1-1	CASMETALNTEAFF	TGTGCCAGTATGGAGACAGCACTAAACACTGAAGCTTTCTTT
-	once	TRBV28	TRBJ2-3	CASSFNSGQGADTQYF	TGTGCCAGCAGTTTTAATAGCGGCCAGGGGGCAGATACGCAGTATTTT
TRBD1	-	TRBV6-5	TRBJ1-1	CASSPGQGGNTEAFF	TGTGCCAGCAGTCCCGGACAGGGGGGGAACACTGAAGCTTTCTTT
-	-	TRBV30	TRBJ2-7	CAWNSGHSYEQYF	TGTGCCTGGAATTCAGGGCACTCCTACGAGCAGTACTTC
TRBD2	-	TRBV7-9	TRBJ2-5	CASSLVGGNRETQYF	TGTGCCAGCAGCTTAGTGGGGGGGAACAGAGAGACCCAGTACTTC
TRBD1	-	TRBV6-5	TRBJ1-1	CASSYSQGARGEAFF	TGTGCCAGCAGTTACTCACAGGGGGCGCGAGGTGAAGCTTTCTTT
-	-	TRBV6-1	TRBJ1-3	CASSEGRVAGNTIYF	TGTGCCAGCAGTGAGGGCAGGGTGGCTGGAAACACCATATATTTT
TRBD1	-	TRBV19	TRBJ1-5	CASDRGYNQPQHF	TGTGCCAGCGACAGGGGTTACAATCAGCCCCAGCATTTT
-	-	TRBV5-8	TRBJ1-2	CASSLQEPVVSRDYGYTF	TGTGCCAGCAGCTTACAGGAACCAGTTGTGTCTCGCGACTATGGCTACACCTTC
-	-	TRBV27	TRBJ2-7	CASSSGRTYEQYF	TGTGCCAGCAGTTCCGGTCGGACCTACGAGCAGTACTTC
TRBD1	once	TRBV5-6	TRBJ1-2	CASSYDRGHCCNYGYTF	TGTGCCAGCAGCTACGACAGGGGGCATTGTTGTAACTATGGCTACACCTTC
TRBD1	-	TRBV14	TRBJ1-2	CASSQGTPRGLKGYTF	TGTGCCAGCAGCCAAGGGACCCCCAGGGGGCTGAAAGGCTACACCTTC